This T cell receptor (beta chain) was identified during a study of T cells in Graves' hyperthyroidism and ophthalmopathy. This CDR3 is built from 14 residues. The ends lost 6 bases at V and 5 bases at J; junction bases unmatched: 11. From germline, CDR1 is DFQATT and CDR2 SNEGSKA (reference sequence). Study-level findings and limits: Model predictions of ophthalmopathy came a median approximately seven months before onset.

This clonotype was seen many times. Its antigen is unknown. TCR beta CDR3 regions were amplified from RNA. The study used the HTBI primer set for a first-round RT-PCR of the TCR CDR3. One entry per CDR3 protein, called by TCRdb with MiXCR from the multiplex PCR reads. The table has 270,000 or so distinct CDR3 sequences, less than 30% seen once. This chain uses TRBV20-1 with TRBJ2-7; TRBD2 aligns across 9 bases. The sample taken for sequencing was blood. This TCR was recovered from a man aged 40-55 years with Graves' hyperthyroidism that later progressed to Graves' ophthalmopathy. The CDR3 protein is CSATLSGRGNEQYF. The CDR3 nucleotides are TGCAGTGCCACCCTTAGCGGGAGAGGTAACGAGCAGTACTTC.